This TCR beta chain was recorded in a study of CD8+ T cells in alopecia areata. The study, taken as a whole, reports: Lesional scalp, notably in alopecia totalis/universalis, had clonality above that of normal scalp.

Sequencing templates came from extracted RNA that was reverse transcribed into cDNA. Sequenced by immunoSEQ multiplex PCR; TCRdb stores in-frame clones only, minus some. The sample holds some 170,000 clones; about 67% are singletons and the top ten take 9.5% to 12%. Notes on this clone: What it binds is unknown.

Looked up from germline, CDR1 is SQVTM and CDR2 is ANQGSEA. Trimming took 6 bases from V and 6 from J, leaving 9 bases between them. The CDR3 has 10 amino acids. A FACSAria was used to sort CD4+ and CD8+ T cells. These cells came from PBMCs. The TCR comes from a human donor with alopecia areata. The material sequenced was CD8+ T cells sorted from blood, taken at week 0. V is TRBV29-1 and J is TRBJ2-7; possibly TRBD1 for D (5 bases). The CDR3 loop reads CSVQRGEQYF. CDR3 bases: TGCAGCGTCCAAAGGGGCGAGCAGTACTTC.